One and the same sample provided the 12 T cell receptor beta chains below, sequenced in a study of CD8 T cells in ankylosing spondylitis. TCRdb called the 5' RACE reads again in MiXCR, with one record for every CDR3 protein. The sample gives around 250,000 distinct CDR3 sequences, about a sixth of which show up once; more than 25% is in the top ten. Sequencing was carried out using blood, either unsorted or a sorted T cell fraction (not recorded which). Every receptor here comes from a male donor with ankylosing spondylitis or in good health (not recorded which).

This clonotype occurred many times. This chain joins TRBV29-1 and TRBJ2-7; TRBD2 aligns across 11 bases. The CDR3 is 13 amino acids. The V segment lost 5 bases and the J segment 3 bases; nucleotides outside the gene matches: 3. Germline lookup yields CDR1 SQVTM and CDR2 ANQGSEA. DNA of the CDR3: TGCAGCGTTCGAACTAGCGGGAGCTACGAGCAGTACTTC. This translates into CSVRTSGSYEQYF.

There are many counts of this clonotype. V usage is TRBV4-3 and J usage is TRBJ2-3, with D possibly TRBD2 on 6 matching bases. Trimming left V 0 bases short and J 2 bases short, with 15 bases between. Germline V gene data show CDR1 as LGHNA and CDR2 as YSLEER. The CDR3 has 17 residues. The CDR3 DNA is TGCGCCAGCAGCCAAGATCCCCCCAGCGGGTCCACAGATACGCAGTATTTT. Translation: CASSQDPPSGSTDTQYF.

This clonotype showed up just a few times. J is TRBJ2-3 and V is TRBV29-1; D not resolved. The CDR3 covers 15 residues. V lost 1 base and J lost 0, with 11 bases in between. Germline V lookup: CDR1 SQVTM, CDR2 ANQGSEA. CDR3 nucleotides: TGCAGCGTTGAAGGAGATCTAACTAGCACAGATACGCAGTATTTT. Protein sequence: CSVEGDLTSTDTQYF.

The chain combines TRBV19 with TRBJ2-7; D gene unclear. Germline values: CDR1 LNHDA, CDR2 SQIVND (reference sequence). This CDR3 has 16 residues. The V end was cut by 4 bases, the J end by 0 bases, with 16 bases between. CDR3 region: CASSRDLATSSYEQYF. CDR3 DNA: TGTGCCAGTAGTAGAGACTTGGCGACCAGCTCCTACGAGCAGTACTTC.

This clonotype was recorded many times. The chain carries TRBV24-1 and TRBJ2-1; perhaps TRBD2 as D (5 bases). Germline values: CDR1 KGHDR, CDR2 SFDVKD. V was cut by 3 bases and J by 6 bases, with 11 bases left in between. The CDR3 spans 14 residues. The CDR3 here is CATSDKLEGNEQFF. The CDR3 DNA reads TGTGCCACCAGTGATAAACTCGAGGGCAATGAGCAGTTCTTC.

The V and J genes are TRBV11-1 and TRBJ2-1, with D possibly TRBD2 on 6 matching bases. Germline values: CDR1 SGHAT, CDR2 FQDESV (reference sequence). There are 18 residues in the CDR3. The V end lost 1 base, the J end lost 8 bases, and 24 bases lay between the germline ends. CDR3 amino acids: CASSLVPGLGVGEDEQFF. CDR3 DNA: TGTGCCAGCAGCTTAGTCCCGGGACTTGGGGTCGGGGAGGATGAGCAGTTCTTC.

The DNA of the CDR3 is TGTGCCATCAGACCCCTAGCGGGAGGGCCAACAGATACGCAGTATTTT. It specifies CAIRPLAGGPTDTQYF. The chain recombines TRBV10-3 with TRBJ2-3, with 12 positions matching TRBD2. V gave up 6 bases and J gave up 3 bases; unmatched junction bases: 7. The CDR3 loop spans 16 amino acids. Germline assignment: CDR1 ENHRY and CDR2 SYGVKD.

This clonotype appeared a few times. The CDR3 protein is CASSLPTSGGRAYNEQFF. CDR3 coding DNA: TGTGCCAGCAGCTTACCCACCTCGGGAGGGAGGGCCTACAATGAGCAGTTCTTC. The chain couples TRBV11-1 to TRBJ2-1; 8 bases line up with TRBD2. The CDR3 extends over 18 amino acids. Trimming cost V 2 bases and J 2 bases; bases outside gene matches: 11. Germline V CDR1 and CDR2: SGHAT, FQDESV (reference sequence).

Only a few counts were recorded for this clonotype. The chain uses TRBV28 and TRBJ2-1; no firm D call. Germline assignment: CDR1 MDHEN and CDR2 SYDVKM. The CDR3 sequence is 11 residues long. Deletions cut 7 bases from V and 7 bases from J, with 8 bases between. The CDR3 DNA sequence: TGTGCCAGCAAAATAGATAATGAGCAGTTCTTC. It yields the protein CASKIDNEQFF.

A word on this clonotype: A much bigger clone sits one base away, suggesting this may be a read error. V usage is TRBV5-1 and J usage is TRBJ2-1, with D uncertain. Per the germline V gene, CDR1 is SGHRS and CDR2 is YFSETQ. The CDR3 is 15 amino acids. The ends were cut back, 5 bases at V and 8 bases at J, with 20 bases in the middle. The CDR3 nucleotides are TGCGCCAGCAGTTTTGACGCCCTCTTTGGAGATGAGCAGTTCTTC. This sequence encodes CASSFDALFGDEQFF.

Points on this clonotype: Since a much larger clone is just one base distant, this may be a read error. The chain links TRBV29-1 to TRBJ1-1; D not resolved. V was pared by 2 bases and J by 1 base, with 2 bases between. The CDR3 runs to 11 residues. CDR1 and CDR2 from the germline V gene are SQVTM and ANQGSEA. CDR3 loop: CSVEKNTEAFF. In nucleotides, the CDR3 is TGCAGCGTTGAAAAGAACACTGAAGCTTTCTTT.

This clonotype was seen only a few times. The rearrangement links TRBV7-7 to TRBJ2-7, with 8 bases identical to TRBD2. The CDR3 is 14 amino acids. CDR1 SSHAT and CDR2 FNYEAQ come from the germline V gene (reference sequence). The CDR3 DNA follows: TGTGCTAGCGTGTTAGCGGGGCTCCTGTACGAGCAGTACTTC. Protein: CASVLAGLLYEQYF.